This TCR beta chain was recorded in a study of identical twins. Study-level points and caveats: Conclusions rested on cross-sectional statistics rather than following the same donors. Invariant MAIT and iNKT cells are populations that could partly confound zero-insertion analyses.

Each CDR3 protein gets one entry after TCRdb re-called the 5' RACE reads with MiXCR. The profile covers about 260,000 distinct CDR3 sequences, with roughly 7% appearing a single time and 3% to 4.5% taken by the ten largest. This clonotype has a count of ten or more. The antigen is undetermined. CDR3 length equals 16 residues. Unmatched junction bases numbered 10, after V lost 6 bases and J lost 2 bases. CDR1 is SGHKS and CDR2 is YYEKEE in the germline V gene (reference sequence). These sequences were also reported in another study, on yellow fever vaccine responses in identical twins. From that second work: Each twin's T cell response to the vaccine was reported to look partly convergent and partly personalized.

This TCR was sampled from a woman aged 18-29 years in good health. Material: memory (CD45RO+) T cells sorted from blood. The chain has TRBV5-5 and TRBJ2-1; 8 bases match TRBD2. CDR3 sequence reads: CASTYLAAGAYNEQFF. CDR3 in DNA: TGTGCCAGCACATATCTCGCAGCGGGAGCCTACAATGAGCAGTTCTTC. The full variable domain, rest sourced from reference TRBV5-5 and TRBJ2-1, is DAGVTQSPTHLIKTRGQQVTLRCSPISGHKSVSWYQQVLGQGPQFIFQYYEKEERGRGNFPDRFSARQFPNYSSELNVNALLLGDSALYLCASTYLAAGAYNEQFFGPGTRLTVL.